Below are 9 T cell receptor beta chains sequenced from a single sample in a study of CD8+CD57+ T cells in acquired aplastic anemia. Investigators profiled TCR beta VDJ and CDR3 from genomic DNA template. TCRdb passed the reads through MiXCR, listing each CDR3 protein once. There are over 40,000 distinct CDR3 sequences in the sample; approximately 78% occur only once, and around 36% lies in the top ten. The sequencing sample was made of sorted CD4+, CD8+, or CD8+CD57+ T cells (not recorded which) from PBMCs. Receptor source: a human donor in good health, serving as a control.

This clonotype showed up just a few times. This chain links TRBV6-1 with TRBJ1-6; D is undetermined. The CDR3 length is 13 residues. Deletions cut 4 bases from V and 7 bases from J, with 8 bases between. From germline, CDR1 is MNHNS and CDR2 SASEGT. This chain's CDR3 is CASSVEGNSPLHF. The CDR3, as DNA: TGTGCCAGCAGTGTGGAAGGGAATTCACCCCTCCACTTT.

The chain links TRBV20-1 to TRBJ2-7; 7 nucleotides align to TRBD2. Trimming removed 1 base from V and 0 bases from J; junction bases left unmatched: 3. The CDR3 has 14 amino acids. CDR1 and CDR2 from the germline V gene are DFQATT and SNEGSKA (reference sequence). In DNA form, the CDR3 reads TGCAGTGCTAGAGGGGGGGGGTTCTCCTACGAGCAGTACTTC. It specifies CSARGGGFSYEQYF.

The chain recombines TRBV29-1 with TRBJ2-7; 10 bases agree with TRBD1. Looked up from germline, CDR1 is SQVTM and CDR2 is ANQGSEA. This CDR3 is 14 amino acids long. V dropped 3 bases and J dropped 4; count of bases not matched to a gene: 6. DNA for the CDR3: TGCAGCGTTGATCCGGGACAGGGGAAATACGAGCAGTACTTC. Translated: CSVDPGQGKYEQYF.

The chain links TRBV10-3 to TRBJ1-2; D might be TRBD1 (6 bases). The CDR3 has 17 amino acids. With 0 bases removed from V and 0 bases from J, the gap between germline ends came to 14 bases. Germline-derived CDR1 and CDR2 are ENHRY and SYGVKD. The CDR3: CAISESYGTLPNYGYTF. The CDR3 DNA reads TGTGCCATCAGTGAGTCCTATGGGACACTTCCTAACTATGGCTACACCTTC.

The CDR3 protein is CASSGGIQETQYF. The CDR3 coding sequence is TGTGCCAGTAGCGGGGGGATCCAAGAGACCCAGTACTTC. V is TRBV19 and J is TRBJ2-5; 7 nucleotides align to TRBD2. The CDR3 sequence is 13 residues long. CDR1 is LNHDA and CDR2 is SQIVND in the germline V gene (reference sequence). The trim removed 6 bases at V and 1 base at J, leaving 2 bases unmatched. Using reference TRBV19 and TRBJ2-5 for the parts outside the CDR3, the full variable domain is DGGITQSPKYLFRKEGQNVTLSCEQNLNHDAMYWYRQDPGQGLRLIYYSQIVNDFQKGDIAEGYSVSREKKESFPLTVTSAQKNPTAFYLCASSGGIQETQYFGPGTRLLVL.

The chain combines TRBV20-1 with TRBJ2-1, with 9 bases that match TRBD1. In germline, CDR1 is DFQATT, CDR2 SNEGSKA (reference sequence). J was trimmed by 15 bases and V by 6 bases; bases with no gene match: 12. This CDR3 spans 12 amino acids. CDR3 loop: CSATGQGGVWFF. CDR3 nucleotides: TGCAGTGCAACGGGACAGGGAGGGGTCTGGTTCTTC.

The rearrangement joins TRBV7-9 to TRBJ2-7; the D call may be TRBD1 or TRBD2 (5 bases each). This CDR3 spans 15 amino acids. V was cut by 4 bases and J by 2 bases, with 15 bases left in between. The germline V gene has CDR1 SEHNR and CDR2 FQNEAQ (reference sequence). The CDR3 loop reads CASSSSGTGPYEQYF. In DNA, the CDR3 is TGTGCCAGCAGCTCATCCGGGACGGGCCCCTACGAGCAGTACTTC.

The V gene is TRBV27, the J gene TRBJ1-2; D call uncertain. Germline V gene sequence: CDR1 MNHEY, CDR2 SMNVEV (reference sequence). The CDR3 contains 16 residues. With 0 bases removed from V and 4 bases from J, the gap between germline ends came to 15 bases. The CDR3 DNA is TGTGCCAGCAGTTTATCTATAGGGAGGGATACCTATGGCTACACCTTC. It is translated as CASSLSIGRDTYGYTF.

CDR3 DNA sequence: TGTGCCAGCAGGGCCGGGACGGGGAACACCGGGGAGCTGTTTTTT. It codes for CASRAGTGNTGELFF. The chain carries TRBV7-8 and TRBJ2-2, with D tentatively TRBD1 or TRBD2 (5 bases each). The germline V and J ends were trimmed by 6 bases and 1 base, with 12 bases remaining between them. CDR3 length: 15 amino acids. CDR1 and CDR2 (germline): SGHVS, FQNEAQ.